This is a list of T cell receptor beta chains from one sample in a study of T cell responses to AZD1222 COVID-19 vaccine. This table comes from immunoSEQ multiplex PCR, and its TCRdb copy is limited to in-frame clones, with some not included. The repertoire includes about 190,000 clones, almost 95% of them detected once, and 1% to 1.5% sits in the top ten. Sequenced here: peripheral blood, sampled on day 0 of AZD1222 vaccination. The receptors come from an adult in good health. CDR3s include the opening cysteine and the closing phenylalanine or tryptophan. The D gene is left open where the match is weak. Expanded clones get a size class; other rows say once, few or many, or leave the size out.

j_gene | d_gene | v_gene | abundance | CDR3nt | CDR3aa
TRBJ1-6 | NA | TRBV10-3 | NA | TGTGCCATCAGTGAGCGCCGGGACGGATCCTATAATTCACCCCTCCACTTT | CAISERRDGSYNSPLHF
TRBJ1-2 | NA | TRBV7-9 | NA | TGTGCCAGCAGCTTAGCCGAGGTCGGCTACACCTTC | CASSLAEVGYTF
TRBJ2-1 | NA | TRBV9 | NA | TGTGCCAGCAGCCCCCGTGTGCTTAGCAGCTCCTACAATGAGCAGTTCTTC | CASSPRVLSSSYNEQFF
TRBJ1-2 | NA | TRBV2 | NA | TGTGCCAGCAGTGAATCCCGCCAGCCCTATGGCTACACCTTC | CASSESRQPYGYTF
TRBJ2-3 | TRBD1 | TRBV2 | NA | TGTGCCAGCAGTACCGCAGGGGGAGTCATGGCAGATACGCAGTATTTT | CASSTAGGVMADTQYF
TRBJ1-3 | NA | TRBV6-5 | NA | TGTGCCAGCAGTTCCGGGACTACCCGGTCTGGAAACACCATATATTTT | CASSSGTTRSGNTIYF
TRBJ2-7 | TRBD2 | TRBV28 | NA | TGTGCCAGCAGTTTGGTCGGGGGGGGCAGCTCCTACGAGCAGTACTTC | CASSLVGGGSSYEQYF
TRBJ2-6 | NA | TRBV7-3 | NA | TGTGCCAGCCAGGGTTCTGGGGCCAACGTCCTGACTTTC | CASQGSGANVLTF
TRBJ1-1 | TRBD1 | TRBV27 | NA | TGTGCCAGCAAAGCATGGGACAGTGCTTATGAAGCTTTCTTT | CASKAWDSAYEAFF
TRBJ1-1 | NA | TRBV14 | NA | TGTGCCAGCAGCCAACCCTCAGCGTCAATGAACACTGAAGCTTTCTTT | CASSQPSASMNTEAFF
TRBJ2-7 | TRBD2 | TRBV27 | NA | TGTGCCAGCAGTCGGGAGGTTCGGGGCGAGCAGTACTTC | CASSREVRGEQYF
TRBJ2-3 | NA | TRBV24-1 | NA | TGTGCCACCAGTGATTTTTACAGGGGCACAGATACGCAGTATTTT | CATSDFYRGTDTQYF
TRBJ2-5 | NA | TRBV6-5 | few | TGTGCCAGCAGTTACTCGCCCGCGGGGGCGGGGGAGACCCAGTACTTC | CASSYSPAGAGETQYF
TRBJ1-5 | NA | TRBV10-3 | NA | TGTGCCATCAGTGGGTCGGTGGATAGCAATCAGCCCCAGCATTTT | CAISGSVDSNQPQHF
TRBJ2-2 | TRBD1 | TRBV7-2 | NA | TGTGCCAGCAGCTTAAGGACAGGGGGCTTCGGGGAGCTGTTTTTT | CASSLRTGGFGELFF
TRBJ1-6 | NA | TRBV7-2 | few | TGTGCCAGCAGCTTAGTAGGGAGCGCCTCACCCCTCCACTTT | CASSLVGSASPLHF
TRBJ1-2 | NA | TRBV6-2/TRBV6-3 | NA | TGTGCCAGCAGTTCCAGCCGGCGCCGGTACGGGGGCTACACCTTC | CASSSSRRRYGGYTF
TRBJ2-3 | NA | TRBV4-2 | NA | TGTGCCAGCAGCCAAGATCTTCAAGCAAGGAGGTATTTT | CASSQDLQARRYF
TRBJ2-1 | NA | TRBV7-3 | NA | TGTGCCAGCAGCTCCCTCGACAGGAATGAGCAGTTCTTC | CASSSLDRNEQFF
TRBJ1-1 | NA | TRBV5-1 | NA | TGCGCCAGCAGCTCCGGGACAAACCTTAGGACTGAAGCTTTCTTT | CASSSGTNLRTEAFF
TRBJ1-6 | NA | TRBV25-1 | NA | TGTGCCAGCAGTGACTATAATTCACCCCTCCACTTT | CASSDYNSPLHF
TRBJ1-5 | NA | TRBV6-5 | NA | TGTGCCAGCAGTTTTATGGGGAATCAGCCCCAGCATTTT | CASSFMGNQPQHF